The clone carrying this TCR beta chain has just a few counts. Its antigen remains unknown. This record comes from a study of blood T cells in healthy people across ages. Total RNA amounts of at least 5 micrograms were extracted per sample. V was cut by 1 base and J by 11 bases, with 17 bases left in between. CDR1 MNHEY and CDR2 SVGEGT come from the germline V gene. The CDR3 totals 14 residues. A second PCR, run for about 7 to 11 cycles, used a sample-barcoded 5' primer plus a J-beta primer mix. TCRdb fed the 5' RACE reads into MiXCR, producing one record per CDR3 protein. Of about 1,600,000 distinct CDR3 sequences listed, 42% are singletons. Study-level points and caveats: Naive T cell percentage and TCR beta diversity correlated strongly. Greater diversity and more naive CD4+ cells were seen in long-lived donors than in aged donors.

The genes are TRBV6-2 or TRBV6-3 and TRBJ2-5; D gene unclear. Sequenced input: blood. This clonotype was sampled from a young woman in good health. CDR3 protein: CASSYYRQDQLQYF. CDR3 nucleotide sequence: TGTGCCAGCAGTTACTATCGGCAGGATCAGTTACAGTACTTC.